One sample yielded the 5 T cell receptor beta chains listed below, sequenced in a study of response to subunit inactivated influenza vaccine. TCRdb reprocessed the RT-PCR reads via MiXCR and lists one record per CDR3 protein. This sample has roughly 710,000 distinct CDR3 sequences, with 14% found just once. Source: PBMCs from blood, taken 14 to 15 days before vaccination. These receptors all come from a man aged 50 to 59 who received an inactivated influenza vaccine.

This clonotype has a count of ten or more. V and J are TRBV10-3 and TRBJ2-7, with 7 nucleotides matching TRBD1. J was trimmed by 5 bases and V by 2 bases; bases with no gene match: 9. Germline values: CDR1 ENHRY, CDR2 SYGVKD. The CDR3 extends over 15 amino acids. Written as DNA, the CDR3 is TGTGCCATCAGTGAGCAGGGGGTAAGGGGCCACGAGCAGTACTTC. This sequence encodes CAISEQGVRGHEQYF.

There are a few counts of this clonotype. V gene TRBV7-9 combines with J gene TRBJ1-4; D is undetermined. This CDR3 has 12 residues. Germline V lookup: CDR1 SEHNR, CDR2 FQNEAQ (reference sequence). V was cut by 5 bases and J by 7 bases, with 8 bases left in between. CDR3 amino acids: CASSANFEKLFF. DNA of the CDR3: TGTGCCAGCAGCGCGAATTTTGAAAAACTGTTTTTT.

The rearrangement joins TRBV27 to TRBJ1-6, with D maybe TRBD1 (5 bases). V was shortened by 3 bases and J by 6 bases, with 15 bases between the two germline ends. This CDR3 spans 16 amino acids. Germline values: CDR1 MNHEY, CDR2 SMNVEV (reference sequence). CDR3 region: CASSFGGAGVNSPLHF. CDR3 DNA: TGTGCCAGCAGTTTCGGTGGGGCAGGAGTTAATTCACCCCTCCACTTT.

This clonotype came up many times. This chain connects TRBV4-1 to TRBJ2-7; D gene ambiguous. This CDR3 comprises 17 residues. Between the trimmed V and J ends, which lost 0 bases and 0 bases, there was a span of 15 bases. Germline V gene data show CDR1 as MGHRA and CDR2 as YSYEKL. CDR3 loop: CASSQDPGQKSSYEQYF. CDR3 in DNA: TGCGCCAGCAGCCAAGATCCCGGCCAGAAAAGCTCCTACGAGCAGTACTTC.

This clonotype showed up just a few times. The chain links TRBV4-3 to TRBJ2-7; D possibly corresponds to TRBD2 (5 bases). Trimming shortened V by 1 base and J by 5 bases, and 15 bases separated the two germline ends. This CDR3 is 15 amino acids long. Germline values: CDR1 LGHNA, CDR2 YSLEER. CDR3 region: CASSQARESFHEQYF. The CDR3 DNA sequence: TGCGCCAGCAGCCAAGCGAGGGAGAGCTTCCACGAGCAGTACTTC.